This T cell receptor (beta chain) is from a study of blood T cell repertoires in COVID-19 (dated by TCRdb to about 2020). Notes on the research overall: Samples covering the acute and convalescent phases of COVID-19 were provided by collaborators in the United States, Italy and Spain. Samples were obtained from the ongoing ImmuneRACE study (first 160 participants) and from roughly 1,300 subjects provided by 6 global collaborators. Sample metadata almost always included a de-identified subject ID, COVID-19 status, age in years and sex. The repertoires were made available in a free public database intended to serve as a resource for research on the immune response to SARS-CoV-2. The dataset comprised deeply sampled blood TCRbeta repertoires from subjects exposed to, actively infected with, or recovered from COVID-19. Where HLA class I and class II types were available, the types were taken from metadata supplied by the sample provider, not from assay-based typing. The prospective study material was composed of cDNA or gDNA derived from T cells, B-cell-depleted T cells, or PBMCs. General findings and caveats noted by the study authors: The amount of clinical and demographic metadata varied by source and participant and was provided uncurated.

In the prospective study, participants were roughly 18 to 95 years old, resided in around 25 geographic areas of the United States, and were enrolled through a virtual design. In the prospective study, cohorts were assigned on the basis of participant-reported clinical history obtained from a screening survey and a study questionnaire. ImmuneRACE Cohort 3 recovered participants were defined by two consecutive negative NP/OP PCR tests, healthcare professional clearance, or symptom resolution. Each participant in the prospective study had whole blood, serum and a nasopharyngeal or oropharyngeal swab collected by mobile phlebotomists. Prospective study participants could optionally give additional blood draws and questionnaires over an approximately two-month period. Prospective study blood samples were shipped either frozen or at room temperature before DNA extraction. With regard to this clone: Its antigen is unknown. No much larger clone is present one base from it, and per-base qualities are unavailable.

TCRbeta CDR3 regions were amplified from genomic DNA using the immunoSEQ Assay, a bias-controlled multiplex PCR. From the authors' description of their analysis: The number of nucleated cells in each sample was estimated from the amplification of reference gene primers within the assay. To quantify the absolute abundance of each unique TCRbeta CDR3 rearrangement, sequence reads were collapsed and filtered. Productive Simpson clonality was computed per sample as the square root of Simpson's diversity index over productive rearrangements. This immuneACCESS table, as held by TCRdb, lists in-frame sequences with V and J called but not all clones. Of the missing ones, under half trace to an unresolved V gene in checked studies; the others have no known cause. That table gives V, J and clone size, and the DNA gave D and trimming. A total of 400,000 or so clones appear in this sample, 80% to 95% of them only once. The top ten clones comprise about 0.6% of the sample.

The germline V gene (reference sequence) gives CDR1 as GTSNPN and CDR2 as SVGIG. There are 15 amino acids in the CDR3, from cysteine to phenylalanine inclusive. CDR3 DNA is the only sequence kept; it has 45 bases, read in frame from the first base. The junction carries 15 bases between V and J, which are trimmed by 4 bases and 3 bases respectively. The chain was built from TRBV30 and TRBJ1-4; matching of 5 bases hints at TRBD1 as the D gene. The TCR was taken from a man aged 18 to 30 who had recovered from COVID-19. Sequenced input: PBMCs or T cells enriched from blood (not recorded which). The nucleotides are TGTGCCTGGACCCCACGGGGGTGGGCTAATGAAAAACTGTTTTTT. It codes for CAWTPRGWANEKLFF.